Described below is a single T cell receptor (beta chain) sequence and its context. This sample is drawn from a study of shared clonotypes between healthy human individuals. The CDR3 consists of 16 residues. V was shortened by 4 bases and J by 2 bases, with 19 bases between the two germline ends. Samples underwent the assay at deep level. Using immunoSEQ multiplex PCR, the repertoire was profiled, and TCRdb retains in-frame clones only, with some absent. Of about 380,000 clones in the sample, 90% to 97% are singletons; the top ten hold approximately 0.3%. The rearrangement joins TRBV5-7 to TRBJ2-7, with no clear D. TRBV5-7 counts as an open reading frame of uncertain function. The receptor was derived from a man in his thirties or forties in good health. Sequenced sample: memory CD8+ T cells sorted from blood. Subset reported: CD45RO+ cells pooled with CCR7-negative TemRA cells. The CDR3 sequence: CASSPRRSLPPYEQYF. The CDR3 DNA reads TGTGCCAGCAGCCCCAGACGGAGTCTCCCACCCTACGAGCAGTACTTC.